Listed below are T cell receptor beta chains from one sample, sequenced in a study of OX40 agonist ivuxolimab in advanced cancers. Libraries were prepared by immunoSEQ multiplex PCR; TCRdb keeps only in-frame clonotypes and omits some of them. There are about 80,000 clones in the sample; 92% occur only once, and less than 10% lies in the top ten. The sample consisted of CD4+ or CD8+ T cells sorted from blood, taken in a trial of the OX40 agonist ivuxolimab. The receptors were gathered from an adult with an advanced solid tumor such as melanoma, head and neck, liver or kidney cancer. Both conserved end residues are part of each CDR3. Clone size appears in some rows only: once, few, many, or a class for an expanded clone.

clone size,V gene,CDR3 protein
.,TRBV10-1,CASSEHSGALAKNIQYF
.,TRBV19,CASVEWTGYGYTF
.,TRBV5-4,CASSFNGGANGYTF
.,TRBV27,CASSLGRVNEKLFF
.,TRBV11-2,CALRGWPNYGYTF
.,TRBV4-1,CASSHPGTGETEAFF
.,TRBV6-6,CASSYTQGPPYNEQFF
.,TRBV27,CASSPPGQGAYGYTF
.,TRBV7-9,CASSLGKTSYNEQFF
.,TRBV7-9,CASSFRSRTVSYEQYF
.,TRBV6-1,CASSEAGSNSPLHF
.,TRBV11-2,CASSFTGFNYEQYF
.,TRBV29-1,CSARGGERNTEAFF
.,TRBV6-4,CASRPDGFSQHF
.,TRBV27,CASSLIGVQGRQPQHF
.,TRBV25-1,CASSEPFLAGGADTQYF
.,TRBV5-1,CASSLAVGEDEKLFF
.,TRBV6-5,CASSSSGANYGYTF
.,TRBV6-5,CASREQGTIEQFF
.,TRBV27,CASSRGTARGQYF
.,TRBV11-2,CASSWGPSYEQYF
.,TRBV7-8,CASSDGLAGGRRTDTQYF
.,TRBV5-8,CASSPAGGVSPSYEQYF
.,TRBV5-8,CASSLEGNPYEQYF
.,TRBV10-3,CAISEGQTEAFF
.,TRBV7-9,CASSPPWGSSTDTQYF
.,TRBV5-6,CASSLGGGYEQYF
.,TRBV27,CASRITGGYGNTIYF
.,TRBV7-2,CASSIGANEQFF
few,TRBV7-6,CASSLESAYEQYF
.,TRBV27,CASSLGVHTEAFF
.,TRBV7-2,CASSLAGGVQETQYF
.,TRBV30,CAWSITVGTPYEQYF
.,TRBV9,CASSVGGTGVDEQFF
.,TRBV6-6,CASTNDRSDEQYF
.,TRBV18,CASSALPDRAPRYEQYF
once,TRBV27,CASSPGQGAYSPLHF
.,TRBV6-5,CASSYLLGSQAPLHF
once,TRBV7-9,CASSSTGLDTEAFF
large,TRBV5-6,CASSLGTGLANYGYTF
.,TRBV5-1,CASRPSLGLTNEQFF
.,TRBV14,CASSQGPRAAYEQYF
.,TRBV13,CASSLSLQGKNIQYF